The 25 T cell receptor beta chains below were found in one sample sequenced in a study of T-cell reconstitution after alpha-beta-depleted transplantation in children. For TCRbeta, the library was prepared with unique molecular identifiers. One entry per CDR3 protein, called by TCRdb with MiXCR from the PCR reads. The sample holds just over 950,000 distinct CDR3 sequences, about 29% seen once. This specimen consisted of PBMCs, mostly from graft donor cells, obtained 360 days after TCRalphabeta/CD19-depleted stem cell transplant. These receptors were obtained from a boy in the first two years of life who had a stem cell transplant for SCID, so the T cells may come from the graft donor.

This clonotype came up a few times. V and J are TRBV9 and TRBJ2-3; 8 bases map to TRBD2. CDR1 and CDR2 (germline): SGDLS, YYNGEE. CDR3 length: 15 residues. V gave up 0 bases and J gave up 3 bases; unmatched junction bases: 3. The CDR3 DNA is TGTGCCAGCAGCGTAGCCGGGGGGGCAACAGATACGCAGTATTTT. Its protein product is CASSVAGGATDTQYF.

The DNA for the CDR3 is TGTGCCACCTCCCAAGACCCCGGACGGAGGAACACTGAAGCTTTCTTT. Translating gives CATSQDPGRRNTEAFF. The rearrangement uses TRBV3-1 and TRBJ1-1; D remains unclear. Germline V CDR1 and CDR2: LGHDT, YNNKEL (reference sequence). V shed 10 bases and J shed 1 base, with 22 bases lying between them. The CDR3 extends over 16 amino acids.

The chain employs TRBV6-5 and TRBJ2-7, with 7 positions matching TRBD1. This CDR3 contains 14 residues. The junction had 6 bases not matched to a gene; V was cut back by 2 bases and J by 5 bases. Germline values: CDR1 MNHEY, CDR2 SVGAGI. Here the CDR3 DNA reads TGTGCCAGCAGTTACGACAGGGCTTGGGACGAGCAGTACTTC. Residues: CASSYDRAWDEQYF.

This clonotype was counted a few times. CDR3 sequence: CATSDLSGEGSRFF. CDR3 DNA sequence: TGTGCCACCAGTGATTTATCAGGGGAGGGGTCTCGGTTCTTC. The rearrangement links TRBV24-1 to TRBJ2-1; the D gene is possibly TRBD2 (7 bases). The V gene's germline CDR1 is KGHDR and CDR2 SFDVKD. V lost 1 base, J lost 15 bases, and 18 bases lay in between. The CDR3 length is 14 residues.

As DNA, the CDR3 is TGTGCCAGTAGTATGCGTCGGGGCACTGAAGCTTTCTTT. Translated: CASSMRRGTEAFF. This chain joins TRBV19 and TRBJ1-1; D ambiguous. Trimming took 3 bases from V and 4 from J, leaving 9 bases between them. Germline lookup yields CDR1 LNHDA and CDR2 SQIVND (reference sequence). The CDR3 is 13 residues long.

The chain couples TRBV5-1 to TRBJ2-1, with TRBD1 identical over 12 bases. With 4 bases clipped from V and 6 bases from J, the junction kept 8 bases outside the gene matches. CDR3 length: 16 residues. In germline, CDR1 is SGHRS, CDR2 YFSETQ. The CDR3 sequence is CASSRAGTGGINEQFF. DNA for the CDR3: TGCGCCAGCAGCAGAGCAGGGACAGGGGGCATCAATGAGCAGTTCTTC.

This clonotype was counted a few times. This chain uses TRBV2 with TRBJ2-7; a possible D gene is TRBD2 (5 bases). V lost 6 bases, J lost 5 bases, and 8 bases lay in between. This CDR3 region has 11 residues. Germline loops: CDR1 SNHLY, CDR2 FYNNEI. In nucleotides, the CDR3 is TGTGCCAGCAGCGGGGTCCACGAGCAGTACTTC. As protein: CASSGVHEQYF. Together with reference TRBV2 and TRBJ2-7, the CDR3 gives the full variable domain: EPEVTQTPSHQVTQMGQEVILRCVPISNHLYFYWYRQILGQKVEFLVSFYNNEISEKSEIFDDQFSVERPDGSNFTLKIRSTKLEDSAMYFCASSGVHEQYFGPGTRLTVT.

In DNA, the CDR3 is TGTGCCAGCAGCCTGCTCGGACAGTCCATTTACAATGAGCAGTTCTTC. This sequence encodes CASSLLGQSIYNEQFF. The V call is TRBV5-6, the J call TRBJ2-1, with a weak D call TRBD1 (6 bases). Germline V gene sequence: CDR1 SGHDT, CDR2 YYEEEE. The CDR3 consists of 16 residues. Trimming took 4 bases from V and 4 from J, leaving 18 bases between them.

The rearrangement links TRBV6-1 to TRBJ2-5, with 14 bases aligning to TRBD2. The CDR3 length is 15 residues. Per germline, CDR1 MNHNS and CDR2 SASEGT. V trimming: 10 bases; J trimming: 6 bases; junction bases outside the gene matches: 10. As DNA, the CDR3 is TGTGCCACCCAGACTAGCGGGGGGGCTTTTAAGACCCAGTACTTC. Translating it yields CATQTSGGAFKTQYF.

This clonotype was counted a few times. The CDR3 region has the DNA TGTGCCAGCAGCGTAGAGGGGGTTGGCGAGCAGTACTTC. Amino acid sequence: CASSVEGVGEQYF. The V and J genes are TRBV9 and TRBJ2-7; D may be TRBD1 (6 bases). V gave up 0 bases and J gave up 6 bases, with 10 bases separating them. The CDR3 is 13 amino acids. The germline gives CDR1 SGDLS, CDR2 YYNGEE.

The chain is built from TRBV7-8 and TRBJ2-1; D perhaps matches TRBD2 (5 bases). Germline lookup yields CDR1 SGHVS and CDR2 FQNEAQ. The V end lost 2 bases, the J end lost 1 base, and 9 bases lay between the germline ends. CDR3 length: 15 residues. The CDR3 protein is CASSLRESSYNEQFF. The CDR3 coding sequence is TGTGCCAGCAGCTTAAGGGAGAGTTCCTACAATGAGCAGTTCTTC.

This clonotype is a singleton in its sample. The chain has TRBV6-1 and TRBJ1-2; D gene uncertain. CDR1 MNHNS and CDR2 SASEGT come from the germline V gene. CDR3 length: 14 residues. Deletions cut 0 bases from V and 2 bases from J, with 7 bases between. CDR3 in DNA: TGTGCCAGCAGTGAAGCGGAGGGAAACTATGGCTACACCTTC. This translates into CASSEAEGNYGYTF.

The rearrangement uses TRBV12-3 or TRBV12-4 and TRBJ2-1; D not resolved. The CDR3 runs 16 residues. V was pared by 5 bases and J by 10 bases, with 24 bases between. In DNA form, the CDR3 reads TGTGCCAGCAGTCCTACCTTTGTGCGCATTGTGATCGAGCAGTTCTTC. This gives the protein CASSPTFVRIVIEQFF.

This clonotype was counted at least ten times. The CDR3 loop is CASSGQGGTEAFF. The CDR3 DNA follows: TGTGCCAGCAGCGGCCAGGGAGGTACTGAAGCTTTCTTT. The chain joins TRBV7-3 to TRBJ1-1, with D maybe TRBD1 (5 bases). V was trimmed by 5 bases and J by 5 bases, leaving 12 bases between them. The germline V gene has CDR1 SGHTA and CDR2 FQGTGA. This CDR3 has 13 residues.

This clonotype was counted only a few times. V gene TRBV20-1 combines with J gene TRBJ2-1; 12 nucleotides match TRBD2. J lost 6 bases, V lost 0 bases, and 9 bases had no gene match. The length of the CDR3 is 17 residues. Germline values: CDR1 DFQATT, CDR2 SNEGSKA (reference sequence). The CDR3 loop reads CSARDWLTSGGPNEQFF. The CDR3 DNA sequence: TGCAGTGCTAGAGATTGGCTGACTAGCGGGGGCCCCAATGAGCAGTTCTTC.

The chain couples TRBV5-1 to TRBJ2-2, with 7 bases identical to TRBD2. This CDR3 region has 14 residues. The junction had 2 bases not matched to a gene; V was cut back by 6 bases and J by 0 bases. Germline V lookup: CDR1 SGHRS, CDR2 YFSETQ. CDR3 amino acids: CASTGLSNTGELFF. CDR3 coding DNA: TGCGCCAGCACGGGACTATCGAACACCGGGGAGCTGTTTTTT.

The gene calls are TRBV10-3 and TRBJ2-7; 9 nucleotides align to TRBD1. Germline CDR1 is ENHRY and CDR2 is SYGVKD. This CDR3 is 14 amino acids long. Germline trimming cut 0 bases from V and 4 bases from J; bases unmatched to any gene: 1. DNA of the CDR3: TGTGCCATCAGTGAGTCGGGACAGGGTTACGAGCAGTACTTC. Its protein is CAISESGQGYEQYF.

This rearrangement joins TRBV6-5 to TRBJ1-5, with 10 bases that match TRBD1. The germline V gene encodes CDR1 MNHEY and CDR2 SVGAGI. The CDR3 sequence is 15 residues long. V gave up 6 bases and J gave up 2 bases; unmatched junction bases: 4. The chain's CDR3 is CASRGQGKGNQPQHF. The CDR3 DNA reads as TGTGCCAGCAGGGGACAGGGGAAGGGCAATCAGCCCCAGCATTTT.

The chain links TRBV20-1 to TRBJ2-4; 9 bases align to TRBD2. This CDR3 spans 17 amino acids. Germline V CDR1 and CDR2: DFQATT, SNEGSKA (reference sequence). Trimming took 0 bases from V and 7 from J; bases not matched to a gene: 13. This CDR3 is CSARDRGAGLAWNIQYF. The CDR3 DNA follows: TGCAGTGCTAGAGATAGGGGGGCTGGACTAGCGTGGAACATTCAGTACTTC.

The chain couples TRBV12-3 or TRBV12-4 to TRBJ1-5; D unclear. This CDR3 has 15 residues. The ends were cut back, 5 bases at V and 0 bases at J, with 11 bases in the middle. The CDR3 sequence is CASSPRQLSNQPQHF. The DNA of the CDR3 is TGTGCCAGCAGTCCCCGGCAACTTAGCAATCAGCCCCAGCATTTT.

This clonotype was counted a few times. This chain links TRBV6-5 with TRBJ1-2, with a weak D call TRBD1 (6 bases). V was cut by 0 bases and J by 4 bases, with 12 bases left in between. Germline loops: CDR1 MNHEY, CDR2 SVGAGI. The CDR3 sequence is 15 residues long. CDR3 residues: CASSYSRTAFYGYTF. The CDR3 DNA reads TGTGCCAGCAGTTACTCGAGGACAGCATTCTATGGCTACACCTTC.

The genes are TRBV10-3 and TRBJ2-5; 13 positions match TRBD2. This CDR3 has 18 amino acids. Per germline, CDR1 ENHRY and CDR2 SYGVKD. After removal of 10 bases from V and 4 bases from J, the junction contained 18 bases not matched to a gene. The CDR3 DNA reads TGTGCCACCAACTCCCCAGGACTAGCGGGAGTCACTGGAGAGACCCAGTACTTC. Its protein is CATNSPGLAGVTGETQYF.

The chain couples TRBV7-2 to TRBJ2-1, with D perhaps matching TRBD1 or TRBD2 (5 bases each). The V end was cut by 3 bases, the J end by 6 bases, with 9 bases between. The CDR3 is 13 residues long. The germline gives CDR1 SGHTA, CDR2 FQGNSA. The DNA of the CDR3 is TGTGCCAGCAGCTTCGGGACCCGCAATGAGCAGTTCTTC. It is translated as CASSFGTRNEQFF.

This clonotype was observed many times. The V gene is TRBV12-3 or TRBV12-4, the J gene TRBJ2-3, with D uncertain. CDR3 length equals 15 residues. The ends were cut back, 6 bases at V and 2 bases at J, with 15 bases in the middle. The CDR3 is CASSLEALSTDTQYF. CDR3 bases: TGTGCCAGCAGCCTAGAGGCCCTATCCACAGATACGCAGTATTTT.

This clonotype was observed many times. The chain couples TRBV27 to TRBJ2-1, with 7 bases aligning to TRBD1. CDR1 is MNHEY and CDR2 is SMNVEV in the germline V gene (reference sequence). V trimming: 2 bases; J trimming: 12 bases; junction bases outside the gene matches: 7. CDR3 length equals 13 residues. Here the CDR3 reads CASSLLTGDGQFF. CDR3 bases: TGTGCCAGCAGTTTACTCACAGGGGACGGGCAGTTCTTC.